These 21 T cell receptor beta chains originate from one sample sequenced in a study of identical twins. MiXCR was run by TCRdb on the 5' RACE reads, yielding one entry per CDR3 protein. In the table there are around 100,000 distinct CDR3 sequences, about 6% of which are singletons. The sequencing input was memory T cells sorted from blood. The receptors originated from a woman in her 50s in good health.

This clonotype appeared many times. The chain is built from TRBV12-3 or TRBV12-4 and TRBJ2-1; D uncertain. CDR3 length: 12 amino acids. V lost 2 bases to trimming and J lost 7 bases, with 6 bases between them. CDR3 protein: CASSLRLNEQFF. The CDR3 DNA reads TGTGCCAGCAGTTTAAGGCTTAATGAGCAGTTCTTC.

This clonotype came up many times. The chain uses TRBV19 and TRBJ1-2; D is undetermined. Between the trimmed V and J ends, which lost 11 bases and 1 base, there was a span of 17 bases. Germline V CDR1 and CDR2: LNHDA, SQIVND (reference sequence). The CDR3 is 14 residues long. The CDR3, as DNA: TGTGCCGTGGGCGGGGAGACGGATAACTATGGCTACACCTTC. Translation gives CAVGGETDNYGYTF.

This clonotype was observed at least ten times. The chain joins TRBV20-1 to TRBJ1-2; possibly TRBD1 for D (5 bases). The length of the CDR3 is 13 residues. V was shortened by 3 bases and J by 5 bases, with 13 bases between the two germline ends. Germline V CDR1 and CDR2: DFQATT, SNEGSKA (reference sequence). DNA for the CDR3: TGCAGTGCTAGTAAGACAGCCGTTTATGGCTACACCTTC. Its protein product is CSASKTAVYGYTF.

This clonotype has a count of ten or more. The chain employs TRBV4-1 and TRBJ1-2; 8 nucleotides agree with TRBD1. J gave up 3 bases and V 1 base, and 10 bases lay outside the gene matches. Germline assignment: CDR1 MGHRA and CDR2 YSYEKL. CDR3 length: 17 amino acids. The CDR3 here is CASSQAGGQGWYYGYTF. CDR3 DNA sequence: TGCGCCAGCAGCCAAGCCGGCGGACAGGGTTGGTACTATGGCTACACCTTC.

A few counts support this clonotype. The CDR3 spells CASSKAQGEQYF. CDR3 in DNA: TGTGCCAGCAGCAAAGCGCAGGGCGAGCAGTACTTC. The chain employs TRBV21-1 and TRBJ2-7. TRBV21-1 is shown as a pseudogene. The CDR3 spans 12 residues.

This clonotype appeared a few times. The chain employs TRBV6-6 and TRBJ1-3, with a weak D call TRBD1 (6 bases). The V and J ends lost 4 bases and 2 bases respectively, with 12 bases between them. Per germline, CDR1 MNHNY and CDR2 SVGAGI (reference sequence). The CDR3 has 15 residues. The CDR3 here is CASSFPTGTGNTIYF. DNA for the CDR3: TGTGCCAGCAGTTTCCCGACAGGCACTGGAAACACCATATATTTT.

There are many counts of this clonotype. The V call is TRBV7-2, the J call TRBJ1-5; a possible D gene is TRBD1 (5 bases). This CDR3 is 13 amino acids long. Per germline, CDR1 SGHTA and CDR2 FQGNSA. Trimming pared 2 bases from V and 4 bases from J, leaving 6 bases between. CDR3: CASSLRGNQPQHF. The CDR3 DNA reads TGTGCCAGCAGCTTACGGGGGAATCAGCCCCAGCATTTT.

This clonotype was seen at least ten times. V usage is TRBV20-1 and J usage is TRBJ2-1, with TRBD2 matching over 7 bases. Germline loops: CDR1 DFQATT, CDR2 SNEGSKA (reference sequence). With V trimmed by 1 base and J by 6 bases, 6 bases remained unmatched. The CDR3 loop spans 14 amino acids. This CDR3 is CSARGGGRGNEQFF. The CDR3 DNA reads TGCAGTGCTAGAGGGGGGGGTCGTGGCAATGAGCAGTTCTTC.

This clonotype was observed many times. The chain couples TRBV5-6 to TRBJ2-7; either TRBD1 or TRBD2 may supply D (5 bases each). V lost 1 base, J lost 5 bases, and 16 bases lay in between. Germline V gives CDR1 SGHDT, CDR2 YYEEEE. The CDR3 consists of 15 residues. CDR3 in amino acids: CASSLWGNLANEQYF. CDR3 nucleotide sequence: TGTGCCAGCAGCTTGTGGGGGAATTTGGCCAACGAGCAGTACTTC.

This clonotype was seen ten or more times. The rearrangement joins TRBV7-8 to TRBJ2-7, with a tentative D call TRBD2 (5 bases). Germline V gene sequence: CDR1 SGHVS, CDR2 FQNEAQ. This CDR3 spans 16 amino acids. Trimming shortened V by 5 bases and J by 0 bases, and 17 bases separated the two germline ends. The chain's CDR3 is CASSLTLARSSYEQYV. In DNA form, the CDR3 reads TGTGCCAGCAGCCTAACCCTAGCTAGGTCCTCCTACGAGCAGTACGTC.

This clonotype has a count of ten or more. CDR3 protein: CASILGVNNQPQHF. CDR3 nucleotide sequence: TGTGCCAGCATTCTGGGAGTTAACAATCAGCCCCAGCATTTT. This chain uses TRBV6-1 with TRBJ1-5; D uncertain. V lost 7 bases and J lost 3, with 13 bases in between. CDR1 and CDR2 (germline): MNHNS, SASEGT. The CDR3 is made up of 14 amino acids.

This clonotype was counted ten times or more. The chain recombines TRBV7-9 with TRBJ2-7; 7 bases are shared with TRBD2. Germline V gene data show CDR1 as SEHNR and CDR2 as FQNEAQ (reference sequence). CDR3 length equals 14 residues. The V segment lost 3 bases and the J segment 5 bases; nucleotides outside the gene matches: 7. The CDR3 DNA sequence: TGTGCCAGCAGCTTGGACGGGGGGAACGACGAGCAGTACGTC. This encodes CASSLDGGNDEQYV.

This clonotype was recorded many times. The chain joins TRBV18 to TRBJ2-7; D is unresolved. Trimming took off 3 bases at V and 4 bases at J, with 13 bases between the two ends. Germline-derived CDR1 and CDR2 are KGHSH and LQKENI. The CDR3 extends over 14 amino acids. CDR3 bases: TGTGCCAGCTCACCGGGCGGCCAAATATACGAGCAGTACTTC. This translates into CASSPGGQIYEQYF.

This clonotype came up many times. The chain uses TRBV10-3 and TRBJ1-6; the match to TRBD1 covers 11 bases. The CDR3 is 16 residues long. Germline values: CDR1 ENHRY, CDR2 SYGVKD. With V trimmed by 8 bases and J by 7 bases, 10 bases remained unmatched. CDR3 loop: CAIQGGRTGGNSPLHF. The CDR3 DNA reads TGTGCCATCCAAGGAGGGAGGACAGGGGGCAATTCACCCCTCCACTTT.

This clonotype was observed many times. The chain joins TRBV10-2 to TRBJ2-3; D call uncertain. This CDR3 is 18 amino acids long. From germline, CDR1 is WSHSY and CDR2 SAAADI. Trimming removed 0 bases from V and 0 bases from J, with 16 bases in between. This chain's CDR3 is CASSESTWAELSTDTQYF. CDR3 coding DNA: TGCGCCAGCAGTGAGTCGACGTGGGCAGAACTTAGCACAGATACGCAGTATTTT.

This clonotype was recorded at least ten times. J is TRBJ2-3 and V is TRBV20-1, with a weak D call TRBD2 (6 bases). Trimming left V 3 bases short and J 4 bases short, with 11 bases between. The CDR3 has 13 amino acids. Germline-derived CDR1 and CDR2 are DFQATT and SNEGSKA (reference sequence). CDR3 protein: CSASGSPPDTQYF. Written as DNA, the CDR3 is TGCAGTGCTAGCGGGAGTCCCCCAGATACGCAGTATTTT.

The chain links TRBV5-5 to TRBJ2-6, with D possibly being TRBD2 (6 bases). This CDR3 region has 17 residues. Between the trimmed V and J ends, which lost 4 bases and 2 bases, there was a span of 16 bases. Germline V gene sequence: CDR1 SGHKS, CDR2 YYEKEE (reference sequence). The CDR3 region is CASSTHPSGAGANVLTF. CDR3 nucleotide sequence: TGTGCCAGCAGCACCCACCCCTCGGGGGCTGGGGCCAACGTCCTGACTTTC. The whole variable domain, filled in from reference TRBV5-5 and TRBJ2-6, reads DAGVTQSPTHLIKTRGQQVTLRCSPISGHKSVSWYQQVLGQGPQFIFQYYEKEERGRGNFPDRFSARQFPNYSSELNVNALLLGDSALYLCASSTHPSGAGANVLTFGAGSRLTVL.

Many counts were recorded for this clonotype. This rearrangement joins TRBV7-8 to TRBJ2-1, with D possibly matching TRBD2 (6 bases). The CDR3 totals 16 residues. In germline, CDR1 is SGHVS, CDR2 FQNEAQ. V dropped 5 bases and J dropped 3 bases, with 17 bases sitting between them. CDR3 residues: CASSVQGTLVYNEQFF. For the CDR3, the DNA is TGTGCCAGCAGCGTACAAGGGACTCTTGTCTACAATGAGCAGTTCTTC.

This clonotype occurred a few times. The chain carries TRBV3-1 and TRBJ2-5; a weak D match, TRBD2 (5 bases). Germline V CDR1 and CDR2: LGHDT, YNNKEL (reference sequence). V lost 4 bases, J lost 8 bases, and 17 bases lay in between. The CDR3 sequence is 14 residues long. CDR3 bases: TGTGCCAGCAGCCCCCCGAGGGCCCCCCGCACCCAGTACTTC. It is translated as CASSPPRAPRTQYF.

The table lists this clonotype with many counts. The chain carries TRBV5-1 and TRBJ1-4; 7 bases are shared with TRBD1. The V and J ends lost 4 bases and 3 bases, in that order; junction bases with no gene match: 3. Germline CDR1 SGHRS, CDR2 YFSETQ. The CDR3 covers 14 residues. CDR3 DNA sequence: TGCGCCAGCAGCAGAGGGACAGCTAATGAAAAACTGTTTTTT. Protein: CASSRGTANEKLFF.

This clonotype occurred many times. V gene TRBV20-1 combines with J gene TRBJ2-5; no clear D. The V end lost 0 bases, the J end lost 4 bases, and 6 bases lay between the germline ends. From germline, CDR1 is DFQATT and CDR2 SNEGSKA (reference sequence). This CDR3 is 12 amino acids long. CDR3 bases: TGCAGTGCTAGAGACAACTCAGAGACCCAGTACTTC. Translation gives CSARDNSETQYF.